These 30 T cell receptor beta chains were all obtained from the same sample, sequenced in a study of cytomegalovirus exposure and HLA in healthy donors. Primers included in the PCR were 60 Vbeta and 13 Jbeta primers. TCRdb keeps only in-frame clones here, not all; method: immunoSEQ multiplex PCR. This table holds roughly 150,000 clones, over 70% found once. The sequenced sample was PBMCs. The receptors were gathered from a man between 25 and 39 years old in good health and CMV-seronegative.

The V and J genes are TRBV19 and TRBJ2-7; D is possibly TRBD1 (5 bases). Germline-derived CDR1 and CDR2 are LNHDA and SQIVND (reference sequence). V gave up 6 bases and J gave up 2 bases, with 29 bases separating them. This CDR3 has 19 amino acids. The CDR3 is CASRGQSSKGEGMTYEQYF. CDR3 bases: TGTGCCAGTAGGGGCCAAAGCTCTAAAGGGGAAGGGATGACCTACGAGCAGTACTTC.

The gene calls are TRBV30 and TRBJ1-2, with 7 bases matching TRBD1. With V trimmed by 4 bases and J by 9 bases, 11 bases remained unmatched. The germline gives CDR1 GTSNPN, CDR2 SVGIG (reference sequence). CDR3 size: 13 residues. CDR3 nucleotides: TGTGCCTGGACCCAGCAGGGGGGTCATCGCTACACCTTC. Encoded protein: CAWTQQGGHRYTF.

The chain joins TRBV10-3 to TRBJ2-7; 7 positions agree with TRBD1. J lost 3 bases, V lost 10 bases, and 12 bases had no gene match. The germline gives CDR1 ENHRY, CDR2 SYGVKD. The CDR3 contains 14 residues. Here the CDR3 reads CATSKGQNRYEQYF. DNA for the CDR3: TGTGCCACCTCGAAGGGACAGAATCGCTACGAGCAGTACTTC.

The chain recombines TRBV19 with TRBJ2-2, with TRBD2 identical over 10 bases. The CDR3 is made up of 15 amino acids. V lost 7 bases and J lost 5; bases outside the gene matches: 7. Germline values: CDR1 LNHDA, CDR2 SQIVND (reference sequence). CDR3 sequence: CASTPGLARTGELFF. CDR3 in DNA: TGTGCCAGTACCCCGGGACTAGCGCGTACCGGGGAGCTGTTTTTT.

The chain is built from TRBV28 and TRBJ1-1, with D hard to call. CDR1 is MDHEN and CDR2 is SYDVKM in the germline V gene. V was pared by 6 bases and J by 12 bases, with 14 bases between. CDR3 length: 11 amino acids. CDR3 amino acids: CASSLGLRTFF. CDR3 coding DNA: TGTGCCAGCAGCCTCGGTCTAAGAACTTTCTTT.

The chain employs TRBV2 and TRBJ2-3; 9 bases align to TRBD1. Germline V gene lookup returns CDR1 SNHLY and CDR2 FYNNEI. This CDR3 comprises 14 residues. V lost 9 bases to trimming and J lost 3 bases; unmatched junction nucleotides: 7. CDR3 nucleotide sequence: TGTGCCAGTGCGGGACAGGGCATGACAGATACGCAGTATTTT. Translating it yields CASAGQGMTDTQYF. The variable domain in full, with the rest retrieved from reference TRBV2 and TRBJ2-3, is EPEVTQTPSHQVTQMGQEVILRCVPISNHLYFYWYRQILGQKVEFLVSFYNNEISEKSEIFDDQFSVERPDGSNFTLKIRSTKLEDSAMYFCASAGQGMTDTQYFGPGTRLTVL.

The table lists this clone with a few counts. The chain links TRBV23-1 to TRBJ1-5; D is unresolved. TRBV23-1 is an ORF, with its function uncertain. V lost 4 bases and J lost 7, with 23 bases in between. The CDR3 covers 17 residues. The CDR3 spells CASSPPSKYDMSQPQHF. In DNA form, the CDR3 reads TGCGCCAGCAGTCCCCCTTCCAAATACGACATGTCCCAGCCCCAGCATTTT.

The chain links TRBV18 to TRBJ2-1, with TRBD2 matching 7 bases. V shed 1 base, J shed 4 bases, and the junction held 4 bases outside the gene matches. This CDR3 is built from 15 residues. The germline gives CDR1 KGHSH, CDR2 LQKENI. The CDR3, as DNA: TGTGCCAGCTCACCACAGCCTAGCGGTTACAATGAGCAGTTCTTC. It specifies CASSPQPSGYNEQFF.

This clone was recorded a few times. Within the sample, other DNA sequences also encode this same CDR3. The chain's CDR3 is CASSPGQETQYF. The CDR3 coding sequence is TGTGCCAGCAGCCCCGGGCAAGAGACCCAGTACTTC. This rearrangement joins TRBV6-6 to TRBJ2-5; D call uncertain. Germline V gene data show CDR1 as MNHNY and CDR2 as SVGAGI (reference sequence). Trimming shortened V by 6 bases and J by 2 bases, and 7 bases separated the two germline ends. CDR3 length: 12 residues.

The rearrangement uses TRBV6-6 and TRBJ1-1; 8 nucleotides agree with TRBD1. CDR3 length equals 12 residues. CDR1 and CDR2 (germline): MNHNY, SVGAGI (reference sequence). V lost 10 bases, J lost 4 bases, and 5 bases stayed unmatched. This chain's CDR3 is CAIQGAITEAFF. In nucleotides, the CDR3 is TGTGCCATCCAGGGGGCGATCACTGAAGCTTTCTTT.

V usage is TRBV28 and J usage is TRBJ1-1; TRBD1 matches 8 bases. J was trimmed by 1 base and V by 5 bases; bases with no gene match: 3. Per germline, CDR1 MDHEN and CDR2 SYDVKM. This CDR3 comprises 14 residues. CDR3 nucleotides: TGTGCCAGCAGTAGCGGACAGGGGAACACTGAAGCTTTCTTT. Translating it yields CASSSGQGNTEAFF.

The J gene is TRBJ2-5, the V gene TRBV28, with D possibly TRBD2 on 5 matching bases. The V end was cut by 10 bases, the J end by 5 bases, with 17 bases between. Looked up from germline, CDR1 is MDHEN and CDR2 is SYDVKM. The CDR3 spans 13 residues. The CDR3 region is CATALSGGETQYF. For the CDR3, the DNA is TGTGCCACCGCCCTAAGCGGCGGGGAGACCCAGTACTTC.

The CDR3 DNA is TGTGCCAGCAGCCACGGGGGGCCCGAGCAGTACTTC. Its translation is CASSHGGPEQYF. The chain recombines TRBV4-2 with TRBJ2-7, with D perhaps matching TRBD2 (7 bases). Germline V gene lookup returns CDR1 LGHNA and CDR2 YNFKEQ. Trimming stripped 3 bases from V and 6 bases from J, with 9 bases between. The CDR3 length is 12 residues.

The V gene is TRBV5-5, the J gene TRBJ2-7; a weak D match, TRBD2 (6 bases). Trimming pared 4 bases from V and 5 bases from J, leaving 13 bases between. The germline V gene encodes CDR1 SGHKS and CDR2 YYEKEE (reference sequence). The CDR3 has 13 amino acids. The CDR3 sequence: CASSPRGVDEQYF. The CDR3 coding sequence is TGTGCCAGCAGCCCTCGCGGGGTGGACGAGCAGTACTTC. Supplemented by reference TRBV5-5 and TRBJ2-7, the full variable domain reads DAGVTQSPTHLIKTRGQQVTLRCSPISGHKSVSWYQQVLGQGPQFIFQYYEKEERGRGNFPDRFSARQFPNYSSELNVNALLLGDSALYLCASSPRGVDEQYFGPGTRLTVT.

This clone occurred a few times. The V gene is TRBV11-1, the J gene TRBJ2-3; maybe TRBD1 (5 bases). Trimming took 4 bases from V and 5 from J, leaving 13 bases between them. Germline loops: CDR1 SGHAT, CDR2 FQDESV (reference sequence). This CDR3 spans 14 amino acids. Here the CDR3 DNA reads TGTGCCAGCAGCTCGGTGGGGCTGGGAGATACGCAGTATTTT. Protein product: CASSSVGLGDTQYF.

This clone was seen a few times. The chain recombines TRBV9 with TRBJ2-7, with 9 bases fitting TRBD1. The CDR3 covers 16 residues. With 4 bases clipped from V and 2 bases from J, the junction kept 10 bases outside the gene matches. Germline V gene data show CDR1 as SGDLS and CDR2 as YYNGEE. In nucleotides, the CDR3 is TGTGCCAGCAGCCCTGGGACAGGGTCCAAAGCCTACGAGCAGTACTTC. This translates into CASSPGTGSKAYEQYF.

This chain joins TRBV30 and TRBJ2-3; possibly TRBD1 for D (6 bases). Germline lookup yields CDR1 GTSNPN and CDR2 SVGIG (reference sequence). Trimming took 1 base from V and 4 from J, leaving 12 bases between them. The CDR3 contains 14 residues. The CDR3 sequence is CAWSATRTADTQYF. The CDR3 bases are TGTGCCTGGAGTGCCACTCGGACAGCAGATACGCAGTATTTT.

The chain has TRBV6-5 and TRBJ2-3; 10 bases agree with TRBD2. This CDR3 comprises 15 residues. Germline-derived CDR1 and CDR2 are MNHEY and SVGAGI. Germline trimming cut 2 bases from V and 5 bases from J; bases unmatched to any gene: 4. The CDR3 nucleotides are TGTGCCAGCAGTTACGAGGCTAGCGGGAGAGATACGCAGTATTTT. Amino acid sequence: CASSYEASGRDTQYF.

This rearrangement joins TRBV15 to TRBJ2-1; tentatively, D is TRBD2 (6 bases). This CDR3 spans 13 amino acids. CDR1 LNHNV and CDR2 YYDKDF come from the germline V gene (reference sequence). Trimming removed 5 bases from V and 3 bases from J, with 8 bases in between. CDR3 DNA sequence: TGTGCCACCAGCTCGGGGGACTACAATGAGCAGTTCTTC. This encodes CATSSGDYNEQFF.

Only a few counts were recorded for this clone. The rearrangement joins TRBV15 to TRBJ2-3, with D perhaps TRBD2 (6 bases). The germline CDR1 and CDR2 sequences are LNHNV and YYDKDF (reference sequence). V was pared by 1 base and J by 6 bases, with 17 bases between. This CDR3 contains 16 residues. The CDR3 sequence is CATSRVGGAGADTQYF. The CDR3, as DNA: TGTGCCACCAGCAGAGTAGGCGGGGCTGGTGCGGATACGCAGTATTTT.

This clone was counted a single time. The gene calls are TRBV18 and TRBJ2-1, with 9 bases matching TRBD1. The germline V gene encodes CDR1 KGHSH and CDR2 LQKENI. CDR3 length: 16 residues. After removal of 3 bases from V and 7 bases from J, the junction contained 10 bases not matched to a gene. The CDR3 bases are TGTGCCAGCTCACCCAGTCCGGGACAGGGCCTAAATGAGCAGTTCTTC. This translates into CASSPSPGQGLNEQFF.

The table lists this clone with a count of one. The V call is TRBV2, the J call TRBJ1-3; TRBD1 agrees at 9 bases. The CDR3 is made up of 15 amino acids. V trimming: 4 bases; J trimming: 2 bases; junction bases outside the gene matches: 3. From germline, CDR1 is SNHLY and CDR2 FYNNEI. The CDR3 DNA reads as TGTGCCAGCAGTGTGACAGGGGGTGCTGGAAACACCATATATTTT. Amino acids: CASSVTGGAGNTIYF.

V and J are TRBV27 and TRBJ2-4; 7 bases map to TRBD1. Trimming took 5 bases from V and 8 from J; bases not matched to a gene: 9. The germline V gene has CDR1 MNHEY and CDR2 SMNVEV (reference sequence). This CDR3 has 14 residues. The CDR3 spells CASSNEGAKYIQYF. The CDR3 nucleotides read TGTGCCAGCAGTAATGAGGGGGCTAAATACATTCAGTACTTC.

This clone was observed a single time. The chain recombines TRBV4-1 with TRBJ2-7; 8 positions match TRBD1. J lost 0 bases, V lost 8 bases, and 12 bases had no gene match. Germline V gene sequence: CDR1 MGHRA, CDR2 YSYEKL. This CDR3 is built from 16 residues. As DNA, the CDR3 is TGCGCCAGCCAAAGAGAGGACAGGGTACGCTCCTACGAGCAGTACTTC. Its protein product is CASQREDRVRSYEQYF.

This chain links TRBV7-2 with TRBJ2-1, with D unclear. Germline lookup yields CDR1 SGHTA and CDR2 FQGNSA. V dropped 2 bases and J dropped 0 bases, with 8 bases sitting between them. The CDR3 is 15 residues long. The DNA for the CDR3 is TGTGCCAGCAGCTTAATAGGAGTCTCCTACAATGAGCAGTTCTTC. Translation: CASSLIGVSYNEQFF.

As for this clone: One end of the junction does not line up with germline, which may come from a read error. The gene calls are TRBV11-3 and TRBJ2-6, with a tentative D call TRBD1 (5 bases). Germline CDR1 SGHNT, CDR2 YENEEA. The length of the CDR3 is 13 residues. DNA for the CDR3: TGTGCCAGCAGTCTCTCTGGGGCCAACGGCCTGACTTTC. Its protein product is CASSLSGANGLTF.

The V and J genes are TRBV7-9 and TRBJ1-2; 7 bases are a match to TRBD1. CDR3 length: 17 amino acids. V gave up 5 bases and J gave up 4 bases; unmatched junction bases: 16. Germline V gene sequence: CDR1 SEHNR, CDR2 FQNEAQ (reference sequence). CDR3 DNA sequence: TGTGCCAGCAGCATAAATCACAGGGGCGCGATGGCCTATGGCTACACCTTC. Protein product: CASSINHRGAMAYGYTF.

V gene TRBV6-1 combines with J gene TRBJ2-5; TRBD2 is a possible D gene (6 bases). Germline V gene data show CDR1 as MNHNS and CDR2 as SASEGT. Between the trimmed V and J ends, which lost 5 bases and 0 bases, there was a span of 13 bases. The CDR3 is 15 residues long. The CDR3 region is CASSRPRDYQETQYF. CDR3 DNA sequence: TGTGCCAGCAGTAGGCCCCGGGACTACCAAGAGACCCAGTACTTC.

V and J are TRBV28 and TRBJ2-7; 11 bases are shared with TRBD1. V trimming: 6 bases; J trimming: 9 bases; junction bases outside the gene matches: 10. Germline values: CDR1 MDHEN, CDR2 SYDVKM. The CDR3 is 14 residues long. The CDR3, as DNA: TGTGCCAGCAGGGGAGGGACAGGGGGTTATGGGCAGTACTTC. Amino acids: CASRGGTGGYGQYF. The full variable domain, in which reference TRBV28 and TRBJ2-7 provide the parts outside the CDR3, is DVKVTQSSRYLVKRTGEKVFLECVQDMDHENMFWYRQDPGLGLRLIYFSYDVKMKEKGDIPEGYSVSREKKERFSLILESASTNQTSMYLCASRGGTGGYGQYFGPGTRLTVT.

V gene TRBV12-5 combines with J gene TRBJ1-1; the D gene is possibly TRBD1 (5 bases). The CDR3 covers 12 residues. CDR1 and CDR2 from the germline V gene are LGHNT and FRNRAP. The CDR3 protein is CASGGLGTEAFF. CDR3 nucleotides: TGTGCCAGCGGGGGATTAGGCACTGAAGCTTTCTTT.